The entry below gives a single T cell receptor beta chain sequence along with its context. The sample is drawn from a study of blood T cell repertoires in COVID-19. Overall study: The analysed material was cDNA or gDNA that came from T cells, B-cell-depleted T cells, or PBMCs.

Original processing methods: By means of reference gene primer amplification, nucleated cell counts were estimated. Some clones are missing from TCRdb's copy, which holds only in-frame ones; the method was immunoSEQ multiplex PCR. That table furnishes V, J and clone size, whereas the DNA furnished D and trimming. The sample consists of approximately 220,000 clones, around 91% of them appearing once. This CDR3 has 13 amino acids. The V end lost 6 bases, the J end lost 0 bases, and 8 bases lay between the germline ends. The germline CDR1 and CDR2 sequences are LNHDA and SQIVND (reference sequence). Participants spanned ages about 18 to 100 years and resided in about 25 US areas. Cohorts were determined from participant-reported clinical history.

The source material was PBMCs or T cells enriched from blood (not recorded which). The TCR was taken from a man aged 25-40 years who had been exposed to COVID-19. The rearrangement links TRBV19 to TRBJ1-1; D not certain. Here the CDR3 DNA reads TGTGCCAGTAGCAGGACTGTGAACACTGAAGCTTTCTTT. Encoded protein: CASSRTVNTEAFF.